A single sample gave rise to the 8 T cell receptor beta chains below, sequenced in a study of T cell changes during pregnancy in multiple sclerosis. Assay used: immunoSEQ multiplex PCR; TCRdb lists only in-frame clones, some missing. The sample holds nearly 110,000 clones, 85% to 95% seen once. Sequenced material: peripheral blood, taken in the third trimester of pregnancy. The receptor set was obtained from a female donor in good health, enrolled as a control in a pregnancy study.

J is TRBJ1-1 and V is TRBV11-1, with D possibly TRBD1 on 6 matching bases. Germline loops: CDR1 SGHAT, CDR2 FQDESV (reference sequence). This CDR3 is built from 17 residues. V was cut by 7 bases and J by 0 bases, with 21 bases left in between. The CDR3 nucleotides are TGTGCCAGCAAACCAAAAAAATACAGGGCCATGAACACTGAAGCTTTCTTT. Residues: CASKPKKYRAMNTEAFF. Filled out from reference TRBV11-1 and TRBJ1-1, the complete variable domain reads EAEVAQSPRYKITEKSQAVAFWCDPISGHATLYWYRQILGQGPELLVQFQDESVVDDSQLPKDRFSAERLKGVDSTLKIQPAELGDSAMYLCASKPKKYRAMNTEAFFGQGTRLTVV.

The V gene is TRBV12-1, the J gene TRBJ2-1; no check of the table's D call, TRBD2, against the DNA was made. TRBV12-1 is classified as a pseudogene. The CDR3 spans 14 residues. The CDR3 here is CASSSPPEGNEQFF. The CDR3, as DNA: TGTGCCAGCAGCTCCCCTCCGGAGGGCAATGAGCAGTTCTTC.

The gene calls are TRBV7-8 and TRBJ1-1; possibly TRBD1 for D (5 bases). CDR3 length equals 14 residues. V was shortened by 2 bases and J by 1 base, with 8 bases between the two germline ends. The germline V gene has CDR1 SGHVS and CDR2 FQNEAQ. The CDR3 loop is CASSLSTGNTEAFF. The CDR3 DNA reads as TGTGCCAGCAGCTTAAGTACAGGGAACACTGAAGCTTTCTTT.

The chain employs TRBV6-1 and TRBJ1-2; D gene unclear. With 1 base removed from V and 3 bases from J, the gap between germline ends came to 18 bases. Germline V CDR1 and CDR2: MNHNS, SASEGT. The CDR3 is 17 residues long. The CDR3 region has the DNA TGTGCCAGCAGTGAAGGGCTCGCATTCCCATTGGACTATGGCTACACCTTC. Protein product: CASSEGLAFPLDYGYTF.

V gene TRBV25-1 combines with J gene TRBJ2-3; 11 bases fit TRBD1. Germline CDR1 MGHDK, CDR2 SYGVNS. The CDR3 totals 16 residues. After removal of 1 base from V and 6 bases from J, the junction contained 6 bases not matched to a gene. CDR3 residues: CASSEWGTGGTDTQYF. CDR3 sequence (DNA): TGTGCCAGCAGTGAATGGGGGACAGGGGGTACCGATACGCAGTATTTT.

The CDR3 bases are TGTGCCAGCAGTTATGGGGCATCAACACATACGCAGTATTTT. This translates into CASSYGASTHTQYF. The chain couples TRBV6-5 to TRBJ2-3; perhaps TRBD1 as D (5 bases). V was shortened by 3 bases and J by 7 bases, with 14 bases between the two germline ends. The CDR3 is 14 amino acids. Germline assignment: CDR1 MNHEY and CDR2 SVGAGI.

The CDR3 region is CASSLAGAGNTIYF. The CDR3 nucleotides are TGTGCCAGCAGCTTGGCAGGGGCTGGAAACACCATATATTTT. The J gene is TRBJ1-3, the V gene TRBV5-4, with TRBD1 as a possible D gene (6 bases). V shed 0 bases and J shed 2 bases, with 6 bases lying between them. This CDR3 region has 14 residues. The germline CDR1 and CDR2 sequences are SGHNT and YYREEE (reference sequence).

This clone was seen a single time. V usage is TRBV4-1 and J usage is TRBJ2-2; D may be TRBD2 (5 bases). The V gene lost 2 bases and the J gene lost 7 bases, with 8 bases spanning the gap. The CDR3 has 13 residues. The germline gives CDR1 MGHRA, CDR2 YSYEKL. Here the CDR3 reads CASSQTEGGELFF. The CDR3 DNA is TGCGCCAGCAGCCAAACAGAGGGCGGGGAGCTGTTTTTT.